The rows below give T cell receptor beta chains drawn from one sample of a study of shared clonotypes between healthy human individuals. Clones were read by immunoSEQ multiplex PCR, and TCRdb kept only the in-frame ones, dropping some. The sample shows approximately 2.3 million clones, approximately 93% of them seen only once. The sequenced material came from naive CD4+ T cells from PBMCs. Receptor source: a man younger than 35 in good health. Some clones in this sample may be carry-over from other donors' samples. CDR3s include the opening cysteine and the closing phenylalanine or tryptophan. Each record gives: CDR3 DNA, CDR3 protein, clone size, D gene, V gene, J gene. The D gene is left open where the match is weak. A row's size may be missing; if present it is once, few, many or a size class.

cdr3_nt: TGTGCCAGCAGTTACTCGCGTCATCAGCCCCAGCATTTT
cdr3_aa: CASSYSRHQPQHF
clone_size: NA
d_call: NA
v_call: TRBV6-5
j_call: TRBJ1-5

cdr3_nt: TGTGCCTGGAGTGAGGGGACAGGGGCTTATCAGCCCCAGCATTTT
cdr3_aa: CAWSEGTGAYQPQHF
clone_size: NA
d_call: TRBD1
v_call: TRBV30
j_call: TRBJ1-5

cdr3_nt: TGTGCCAGCAGCTTAGACAGAATTAGCAATCAGCCCCAGCATTTT
cdr3_aa: CASSLDRISNQPQHF
clone_size: NA
d_call: NA
v_call: TRBV27
j_call: TRBJ1-5

cdr3_nt: TGTGCCAGTAGTAACCGGGCGGGCGGCACCGGGGAGCTGTTTTTT
cdr3_aa: CASSNRAGGTGELFF
clone_size: NA
d_call: NA
v_call: TRBV19
j_call: TRBJ2-2

cdr3_nt: TGTGCCAGCAGTGAGATCGGGCAGGGGCATCGCAATCAGCCCCAGCATTTT
cdr3_aa: CASSEIGQGHRNQPQHF
clone_size: NA
d_call: NA
v_call: TRBV6-1
j_call: TRBJ1-5

cdr3_nt: TGTGCCAGCAGTTTAACGGGGGACCCGTATGGCTACACCTTC
cdr3_aa: CASSLTGDPYGYTF
clone_size: once
d_call: NA
v_call: TRBV28
j_call: TRBJ1-2

cdr3_nt: TGCGCCAGCAGCCACGGACTAGCGTCGGAGCAGTACTTC
cdr3_aa: CASSHGLASEQYF
clone_size: NA
d_call: TRBD2
v_call: TRBV4-1
j_call: TRBJ2-7

cdr3_nt: TGTGCCAGCTCACCACCGGCGGTTCACGGGGAGCTGTTTTTT
cdr3_aa: CASSPPAVHGELFF
clone_size: NA
d_call: NA
v_call: TRBV18
j_call: TRBJ2-2

cdr3_nt: TGTGCCAGCAGCCAAACGGGAAACATTCAGTACTTC
cdr3_aa: CASSQTGNIQYF
clone_size: NA
d_call: NA
v_call: TRBV5-4
j_call: TRBJ2-4

cdr3_nt: TGTGCCAGCAGCTTACCAGGGCTGCAAGAGACCCAGTACTTC
cdr3_aa: CASSLPGLQETQYF
clone_size: NA
d_call: NA
v_call: TRBV7-9
j_call: TRBJ2-5

cdr3_nt: TGTGCCAGCAGTTACCAGGCAGGGCGATGGACTGAAGCTTTCTTT
cdr3_aa: CASSYQAGRWTEAFF
clone_size: NA
d_call: NA
v_call: TRBV6-5
j_call: TRBJ1-1

cdr3_nt: TGTGCCAGCGCGGGAGGGCCTACCTACGAGCAGTACTTC
cdr3_aa: CASAGGPTYEQYF
clone_size: NA
d_call: TRBD2
v_call: TRBV5-4
j_call: TRBJ2-7

cdr3_nt: TGCAGCGGCGGGACAGGGGATAGGAATGAGCAGTTCTTC
cdr3_aa: CSGGTGDRNEQFF
clone_size: NA
d_call: TRBD1
v_call: TRBV29-1
j_call: TRBJ2-1

cdr3_nt: TGTGCCAGCAGCGTAGGCACTAGCGGGAGAGAGACCCAGTACTTC
cdr3_aa: CASSVGTSGRETQYF
clone_size: NA
d_call: TRBD2
v_call: TRBV9
j_call: TRBJ2-5

cdr3_nt: TGTGCCAGCAGCTTGCCCCCGAGTTCCTACAATGAGCAGTTCTTC
cdr3_aa: CASSLPPSSYNEQFF
clone_size: NA
d_call: NA
v_call: TRBV5-4
j_call: TRBJ2-1

cdr3_nt: TGTGCCAGCAGTACGACTAGCGGAAACTCCTACAATGAGCAGTTCTTC
cdr3_aa: CASSTTSGNSYNEQFF
clone_size: NA
d_call: TRBD2
v_call: TRBV7-9
j_call: TRBJ2-1

cdr3_nt: TGTGCCAGCAGCGCGCCGGGACTAGCGGCGTTGGGAGATACGCAGTATTTT
cdr3_aa: CASSAPGLAALGDTQYF
clone_size: once
d_call: TRBD2
v_call: TRBV9
j_call: TRBJ2-3

cdr3_nt: TGTGCCAGTAGTCCCCCGACAGATAGACCAACTAAAAGCAATCAGCCCCAGCATTTT
cdr3_aa: CASSPPTDRPTKSNQPQHF
clone_size: NA
d_call: NA
v_call: TRBV19
j_call: TRBJ1-5

cdr3_nt: TGTGCCACCAGCAGCACCCGGGGATGGGCTAGCGCCCGCTCTGGGGCCAACGTCCTGACTTTC
cdr3_aa: CATSSTRGWASARSGANVLTF
clone_size: NA
d_call: NA
v_call: TRBV15
j_call: TRBJ2-6

cdr3_nt: TGTGCCAGCAGCTTAGGGGGACAGGGGGCGGACTATGGCTACACCTTC
cdr3_aa: CASSLGGQGADYGYTF
clone_size: NA
d_call: TRBD1
v_call: TRBV7-2
j_call: TRBJ1-2

cdr3_nt: TGTGCCAGCAGCTTAGGGACAGGAACAGATACGCAGTATTTT
cdr3_aa: CASSLGTGTDTQYF
clone_size: NA
d_call: TRBD1
v_call: TRBV7-2
j_call: TRBJ2-3

cdr3_nt: TGTGCCAGCTCACCGGCGGTAGCGGGCGCCTACGAGCAGTACTTC
cdr3_aa: CASSPAVAGAYEQYF
clone_size: NA
d_call: TRBD2
v_call: TRBV18
j_call: TRBJ2-7

cdr3_nt: TGTGCCAGTAGTATGAGTCTAGCTAGCTACACCGGGGAGCTGTTTTTT
cdr3_aa: CASSMSLASYTGELFF
clone_size: NA
d_call: NA
v_call: TRBV19
j_call: TRBJ2-2

cdr3_nt: TGCAGCGTTTCCCCCCCGGGAGGAGGTTTAGGAGAGACCCAGTACTTC
cdr3_aa: CSVSPPGGGLGETQYF
clone_size: once
d_call: TRBD2
v_call: TRBV29-1
j_call: TRBJ2-5

cdr3_nt: TGTGCCAGCAGCTTAATGGGCGGGAGCTCCTACGAGCAGTACTTC
cdr3_aa: CASSLMGGSSYEQYF
clone_size: NA
d_call: TRBD2
v_call: TRBV7-6
j_call: TRBJ2-7

cdr3_nt: TGTGCTAGTGGTTTGGGCCTAGCTCAAGATACGCAGTATTTT
cdr3_aa: CASGLGLAQDTQYF
clone_size: NA
d_call: NA
v_call: TRBV12-5
j_call: TRBJ2-3

cdr3_nt: TGTGCCAGCAGCTTAAGTAGGATTCGTGAAGAGACCCAGTACTTC
cdr3_aa: CASSLSRIREETQYF
clone_size: NA
d_call: NA
v_call: TRBV7-9
j_call: TRBJ2-5

cdr3_nt: TGTGCCAGCTCACCTCCGGGACTGAGCCCCGGGGAGCTGTTTTTT
cdr3_aa: CASSPPGLSPGELFF
clone_size: NA
d_call: NA
v_call: TRBV18
j_call: TRBJ2-2

cdr3_nt: TGTGCCAGCAGCCGACGACTACAAACCTACGAGCAGTACTTC
cdr3_aa: CASSRRLQTYEQYF
clone_size: NA
d_call: NA
v_call: TRBV5-6
j_call: TRBJ2-7

cdr3_nt: TGTGCCAGCAGCCACAGACAGGGTCAGGGGAACACTGAAGCTTTCTTT
cdr3_aa: CASSHRQGQGNTEAFF
clone_size: NA
d_call: TRBD1
v_call: TRBV14
j_call: TRBJ1-1

cdr3_nt: TGTGCCTGGAACGGGCGGGAGGCAGAGCAGTTCTTC
cdr3_aa: CAWNGREAEQFF
clone_size: NA
d_call: TRBD2
v_call: TRBV30
j_call: TRBJ2-1

cdr3_nt: TGTGCCAGTAGGGCAGGGACAGGGGTCTATGGCTACACCTTC
cdr3_aa: CASRAGTGVYGYTF
clone_size: NA
d_call: TRBD1
v_call: TRBV19
j_call: TRBJ1-2

cdr3_nt: TGTGCCAGCCCCGGGGGACCTACTTGCTACGAGCAGTACTTC
cdr3_aa: CASPGGPTCYEQYF
clone_size: NA
d_call: NA
v_call: TRBV19
j_call: TRBJ2-7

cdr3_nt: TGTGCCAGCAGTCTCCTAACGGGGACAGGGACCCCCACTGAAGCTTTCTTT
cdr3_aa: CASSLLTGTGTPTEAFF
clone_size: NA
d_call: TRBD1
v_call: TRBV27
j_call: TRBJ1-1

cdr3_nt: TGTGCCAGCAGCCTTACCGGTCCCGGAGGGCCGATTGCGAGCACAGATACGCAGTATTTT
cdr3_aa: CASSLTGPGGPIASTDTQYF
clone_size: NA
d_call: NA
v_call: TRBV7-3
j_call: TRBJ2-3

cdr3_nt: TGTGCCAGCTCAACGGGGGCCCCCGCCCTAGGGGAGCAGTACTTC
cdr3_aa: CASSTGAPALGEQYF
clone_size: NA
d_call: NA
v_call: TRBV18
j_call: TRBJ2-7

cdr3_nt: TGCAGCGCTCGGACAGGGGGGACTTCCTACGAGCAGTACTTC
cdr3_aa: CSARTGGTSYEQYF
clone_size: NA
d_call: TRBD1
v_call: TRBV29-1
j_call: TRBJ2-7

cdr3_nt: TGTGCCAGCAGCCCAACCGGGACTAGCGCCTACAATGAGCAGTTCTTC
cdr3_aa: CASSPTGTSAYNEQFF
clone_size: NA
d_call: TRBD2
v_call: TRBV7-7
j_call: TRBJ2-1

cdr3_nt: TGTGCCAGCTCACCACCCAACAGCAACACTGAAGCTTTCTTT
cdr3_aa: CASSPPNSNTEAFF
clone_size: NA
d_call: NA
v_call: TRBV18
j_call: TRBJ1-1

cdr3_nt: TGTGCCAGCAGCTTTCCCGGAAACACCATATATTTT
cdr3_aa: CASSFPGNTIYF
clone_size: once
d_call: NA
v_call: TRBV28
j_call: TRBJ1-3

cdr3_nt: TGTGCCAGCAGTTTAAGGATCCGATATTCATACACCTTC
cdr3_aa: CASSLRIRYSYTF
clone_size: once
d_call: NA
v_call: TRBV28
j_call: TRBJ1-2

cdr3_nt: TGTGCCAGCAGTGGAGGACTCTACGAGCAGTTCTTC
cdr3_aa: CASSGGLYEQFF
clone_size: NA
d_call: NA
v_call: TRBV6-6
j_call: TRBJ2-1

cdr3_nt: TGTGCCAGCAGTCCTCAGGGGAATGCCTATGGCTACACCTTC
cdr3_aa: CASSPQGNAYGYTF
clone_size: NA
d_call: NA
v_call: TRBV5-6
j_call: TRBJ1-2

cdr3_nt: TGTGCCAGCAGCCGACCGCTGACAGGCATGAACACTGAAGCTTTCTTT
cdr3_aa: CASSRPLTGMNTEAFF
clone_size: NA
d_call: NA
v_call: TRBV5-4
j_call: TRBJ1-1

cdr3_nt: TGCAGTGCTACGGACAGGGGCGAGCAGTACTTC
cdr3_aa: CSATDRGEQYF
clone_size: NA
d_call: TRBD1
v_call: TRBV20-1
j_call: TRBJ2-7

cdr3_nt: TGTGCCAGCTCACCTCGGGGCCCAGATACGCAGTATTTT
cdr3_aa: CASSPRGPDTQYF
clone_size: NA
d_call: NA
v_call: TRBV18
j_call: TRBJ2-3